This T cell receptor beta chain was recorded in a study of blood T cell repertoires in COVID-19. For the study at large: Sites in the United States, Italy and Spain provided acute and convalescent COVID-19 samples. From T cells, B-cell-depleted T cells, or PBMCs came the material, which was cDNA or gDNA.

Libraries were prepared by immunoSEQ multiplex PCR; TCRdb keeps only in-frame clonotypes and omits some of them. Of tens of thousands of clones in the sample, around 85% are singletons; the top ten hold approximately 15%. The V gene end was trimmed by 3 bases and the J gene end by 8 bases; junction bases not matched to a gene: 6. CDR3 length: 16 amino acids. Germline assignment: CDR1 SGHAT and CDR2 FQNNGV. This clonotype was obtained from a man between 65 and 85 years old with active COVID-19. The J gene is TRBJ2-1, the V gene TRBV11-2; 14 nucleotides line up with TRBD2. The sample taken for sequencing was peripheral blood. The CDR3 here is CASSFGTSGSNYEQFF. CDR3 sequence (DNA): TGTGCCAGCAGCTTCGGGACTAGCGGGAGTAACTATGAGCAGTTCTTC. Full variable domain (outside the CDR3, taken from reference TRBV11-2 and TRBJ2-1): EAGVAQSPRYKIIEKRQSVAFWCNPISGHATLYWYQQILGQGPKLLIQFQNNGVVDDSQLPKDRFSAERLKGVDSTLKIQPAKLEDSAVYLCASSFGTSGSNYEQFFGPGTRLTVL.